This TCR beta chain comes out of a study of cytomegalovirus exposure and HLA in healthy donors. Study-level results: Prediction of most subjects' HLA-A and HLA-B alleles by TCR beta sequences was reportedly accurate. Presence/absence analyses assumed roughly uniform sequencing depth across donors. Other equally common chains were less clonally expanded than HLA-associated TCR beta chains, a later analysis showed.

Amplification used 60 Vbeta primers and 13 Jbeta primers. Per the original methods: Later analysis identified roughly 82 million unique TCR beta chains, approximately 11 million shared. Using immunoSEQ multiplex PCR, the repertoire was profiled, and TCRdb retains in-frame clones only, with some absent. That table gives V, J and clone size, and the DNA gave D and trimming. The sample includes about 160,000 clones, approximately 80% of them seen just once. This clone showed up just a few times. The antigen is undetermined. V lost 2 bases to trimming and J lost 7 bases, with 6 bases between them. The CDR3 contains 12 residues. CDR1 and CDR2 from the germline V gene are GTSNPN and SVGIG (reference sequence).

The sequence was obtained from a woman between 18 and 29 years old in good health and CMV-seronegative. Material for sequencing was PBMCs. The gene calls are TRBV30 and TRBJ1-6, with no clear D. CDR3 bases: TGTGCCTGGAGTTCGGGGAATTCACCCCTCCACTTT. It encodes CAWSSGNSPLHF.